The 23 T cell receptor beta chains listed next were all sequenced from one sample in a study of post-analysis software for immune sequencing data. Overall study findings and caveats: Controls had lower frequencies than patients of about 5 TRBV segments, which included TRBV5-6, TRBV5-1 and TRBV20-1.

Incorporated into the TCR beta cDNA libraries were unique molecular identifiers, which served to reduce PCR and sequencing biases. TCRdb independently ran MiXCR on the PCR reads; one entry per CDR3 protein. The sample yields around 180,000 distinct CDR3 sequences, around 28% seen once. These receptors have no identified antigens. The sample taken for sequencing was blood. The receptors derive from a girl aged 5-17 years with multiple sclerosis.

Comments on this clonotype: With a much larger clone just one base away, this may be a read error. J is TRBJ2-3 and V is TRBV5-1; D ambiguous. This CDR3 is 15 amino acids long. CDR1 and CDR2 from the germline V gene are SGHRS and YFSETQ. Written as DNA, the CDR3 is TGCGCCAGCAGCTTGGCCGTCTACTCCACAGATATGCAGTATTTT. Protein sequence: CASSLAVYSTDMQYF.

The J gene is TRBJ2-2, the V gene TRBV9, with TRBD2 identical over 11 bases. V lost 6 bases, J lost 5 bases, and 3 bases stayed unmatched. Germline V lookup: CDR1 SGDLS, CDR2 YYNGEE. This CDR3 region has 14 residues. As DNA, the CDR3 is TGTGCCAGCACGGGACTAGCGGCAACCGGGGAGCTGTTTTTT. This gives the protein CASTGLAATGELFF.

For this clonotype: Possible read error: a much larger clone is one base away. The chain combines TRBV20-1 with TRBJ2-1, with 11 bases identical to TRBD2. The germline V gene encodes CDR1 DFQATT and CDR2 SNEGSKA (reference sequence). The CDR3 length is 14 residues. This CDR3 reads CSAKLAGVRNEQCF. CDR3 in DNA: TGCAGTGCCAAACTAGCGGGAGTCCGGAATGAGCAGTGCTTC.

The chain uses TRBV20-1 and TRBJ2-7; 10 bases match TRBD1. Germline-derived CDR1 and CDR2 are DFQATT and SNEGSKA (reference sequence). The CDR3 length is 16 residues. The trim removed 5 bases at V and 4 bases at J, leaving 14 bases unmatched. CDR3 amino acids: CSAPGMTGGISYEQYF. In DNA form, the CDR3 reads TGCAGTGCTCCTGGAATGACAGGGGGCATTTCGTACGAGCAGTACTTC.

This clonotype was counted at least ten times. The rearrangement joins TRBV7-9 to TRBJ2-5; 11 nucleotides match TRBD2. The CDR3 spans 15 residues. The J segment lost 2 bases and the V segment lost 5 bases, leaving 4 bases of the junction unmatched. The V gene's germline CDR1 is SEHNR and CDR2 FQNEAQ (reference sequence). The CDR3 spells CASSLLAGVQETQYF. DNA for the CDR3: TGTGCCAGCAGCCTACTAGCGGGGGTACAAGAGACCCAGTACTTC.

This clonotype was counted a few times. The chain links TRBV12-3 or TRBV12-4 to TRBJ1-1; D is ambiguous. Trimming stripped 6 bases from V and 1 base from J, with 18 bases between. The CDR3 is 16 amino acids. The CDR3 sequence: CASSPSEGRENTEAFF. DNA of the CDR3: TGTGCCAGCAGCCCCAGTGAAGGTCGGGAGAACACTGAAGCTTTCTTT.

This clonotype was counted many times. The chain carries TRBV6-2 or TRBV6-3 and TRBJ2-7; D not certain. CDR3 length: 13 residues. From germline, CDR1 is MNHEY and CDR2 SVGEGT. V was pared by 8 bases and J by 2 bases, with 13 bases between. The CDR3 coding sequence is TGTGCCAGCCGCGAGAGTTCAACCTACGAGCAGTACTTC. It is translated as CASRESSTYEQYF.

The rearrangement uses TRBV3-1 and TRBJ2-6, with D maybe TRBD1 (5 bases). Germline values: CDR1 LGHDT, CDR2 YNNKEL (reference sequence). The CDR3 loop spans 15 amino acids. Trimming removed 5 bases from V and 4 bases from J, with 12 bases in between. The CDR3 sequence is CASSIPGSGANVLTF. CDR3 DNA sequence: TGTGCCAGCAGCATCCCAGGGTCCGGGGCCAACGTCCTGACTTTC.

This clonotype was found many times. This chain joins TRBV29-1 and TRBJ2-7, with 10 bases matching TRBD2. J lost 1 base, V lost 4 bases, and 1 base had no gene match. Germline assignment: CDR1 SQVTM and CDR2 ANQGSEA. This CDR3 contains 13 residues. This CDR3 is CSVVSGRSYEQYF. CDR3 nucleotide sequence: TGCAGCGTTGTTAGCGGGAGGTCCTACGAGCAGTACTTC.

This clonotype has a count of ten or more. CDR3 sequence reads: CASSLSVTDTQYF. The CDR3, as DNA: TGTGCCAGCAGTTTATCCGTCACAGATACGCAGTATTTT. The V gene is TRBV27, the J gene TRBJ2-3; D is unclear. The CDR3 runs to 13 residues. Germline V CDR1 and CDR2: MNHEY, SMNVEV (reference sequence). Trimming took 0 bases from V and 2 from J, leaving 3 bases between them.

The chain has TRBV12-3 or TRBV12-4 and TRBJ2-1; TRBD2 matches at 7 bases. The CDR3 has 14 residues. V trimming: 2 bases; J trimming: 10 bases; junction bases outside the gene matches: 8. DNA of the CDR3: TGTGCCAGCAGTTTATGGGAGGGAGAGAGGGAGCAGTTCTTC. Protein product: CASSLWEGEREQFF.

This clonotype has a count of ten or more. The rearrangement joins TRBV6-2 or TRBV6-3 to TRBJ2-7; TRBD1 matches 9 bases. Germline loops: CDR1 MNHEY, CDR2 SVGEGT. The CDR3 length is 15 residues. The V gene end was trimmed by 5 bases and the J gene end by 2 bases; junction bases not matched to a gene: 7. The CDR3 is CASSLDRGFTYEQYF. DNA for the CDR3: TGTGCCAGCAGTCTGGACAGGGGATTCACCTACGAGCAGTACTTC.

The rearrangement joins TRBV11-2 to TRBJ2-1; D gene unclear. This CDR3 region has 12 residues. V dropped 0 bases and J dropped 9 bases, with 6 bases sitting between them. The germline V gene has CDR1 SGHAT and CDR2 FQNNGV. CDR3 sequence reads: CASSLDRSEQFF. In DNA form, the CDR3 reads TGTGCCAGCAGCTTAGATCGGTCTGAGCAGTTCTTC. Full variable domain (rest looked up from reference TRBV11-2 and TRBJ2-1): EAGVAQSPRYKIIEKRQSVAFWCNPISGHATLYWYQQILGQGPKLLIQFQNNGVVDDSQLPKDRFSAERLKGVDSTLKIQPAKLEDSAVYLCASSLDRSEQFFGPGTRLTVL.

The V gene is TRBV7-2, the J gene TRBJ2-5; TRBD1 matches at 10 bases. Trimming at V came to 0 bases and at J to 5 bases, leaving 3 bases not matched to a gene. Germline V gene sequence: CDR1 SGHTA, CDR2 FQGNSA. This CDR3 is built from 15 residues. DNA of the CDR3: TGTGCCAGCAGCTTAGCGGACAGGGGGGGGGAGACCCAGTACTTC. Its protein is CASSLADRGGETQYF.

The rearrangement joins TRBV2 to TRBJ2-3; possibly TRBD1 for D (5 bases). The V and J ends lost 6 bases and 1 base respectively, with 14 bases between them. Germline V CDR1 and CDR2: SNHLY, FYNNEI. This CDR3 region has 15 residues. CDR3 sequence: CASSPSLGGTDTQYF. The CDR3 region has the DNA TGTGCCAGCAGCCCCAGCCTAGGGGGCACAGATACGCAGTATTTT.

V usage is TRBV4-1 and J usage is TRBJ2-5; D gene uncertain. The J call may be mistaken, given a closer DNA end match to TRBJ2-7. Germline V gene sequence: CDR1 MGHRA, CDR2 YSYEKL. The CDR3 loop spans 13 amino acids. CDR3 nucleotide sequence: TGCGCCAGCAGCCAAGTCCTCGGACCCGAGCAGTACTTC. Protein product: CASSQVLGPEQYF.

Turning to this clonotype: Being one base from a much bigger clone, this may be a read error. The gene calls are TRBV6-5 and TRBJ2-7, with 8 bases matching TRBD1. The J call may be in error: the DNA end matches TRBJ2-5 better. This CDR3 comprises 15 residues. The germline V gene has CDR1 MNHEY and CDR2 SVGAGI. The chain's CDR3 is CASSYTPPGGGTQYF. CDR3 bases: TGTGCCAGCAGTTACACCCCTCCAGGGGGCGGGACCCAGTACTTC.

With respect to this clonotype: With a much larger clone just one base away, this may be a read error. The chain has TRBV4-2 and TRBJ2-1, with 11 bases identical to TRBD2. The germline CDR1 and CDR2 sequences are LGHNA and YNFKEQ. The length of the CDR3 is 15 residues. The CDR3 region is CASSQQLAGANGQFF. CDR3 coding DNA: TGTGCCAGCAGCCAACAACTAGCGGGGGCTAATGGGCAGTTCTTC.

This clonotype came up many times. The V and J genes are TRBV4-2 and TRBJ2-1; the D gene could be TRBD1 or TRBD2 (6 bases each). The V end was cut by 4 bases, the J end by 1 base, with 11 bases between. Germline loops: CDR1 LGHNA, CDR2 YNFKEQ. CDR3 size: 15 residues. The CDR3 spells CASSPGGGSYNEQFF. CDR3 sequence (DNA): TGTGCCAGCAGCCCTGGAGGGGGGTCCTACAATGAGCAGTTCTTC.

The gene calls are TRBV24-1 and TRBJ2-2; 7 bases are a match to TRBD1. Germline CDR1 is KGHDR and CDR2 is SFDVKD. Losses at the gene ends were 1 base for V and 5 bases for J; bases not matched to a gene: 0. This CDR3 comprises 14 residues. The CDR3 loop reads CATSDFRGTGELFF. For the CDR3, the DNA is TGTGCCACCAGTGATTTCAGGGGGACCGGGGAGCTGTTTTTT.

This clonotype has just one count. Sequence at one end of the junction differs from germline and may be a read error. V gene TRBV27 combines with J gene TRBJ1-1; 11 bases fit TRBD1. The CDR3 is 13 amino acids. CDR1 and CDR2 (germline): MNHEY, SMNVEV (reference sequence). The CDR3 bases are TGTACCAGCAGTTTAAGGGACAGGGGGTCTGCTTTCTTT. Its translation is CTSSLRDRGSAFF.

The table lists this clonotype with a few counts. V is TRBV20-1 and J is TRBJ1-1; 7 positions agree with TRBD1. The CDR3 has 14 residues. J lost 5 bases, V lost 5 bases, and 11 bases had no gene match. From germline, CDR1 is DFQATT and CDR2 SNEGSKA (reference sequence). In nucleotides, the CDR3 is TGCAGTGCTGGGAACAGGGGTAAGGAAACTGAAGCTTTCTTT. The encoded protein is CSAGNRGKETEAFF.

This clonotype came up a few times. CDR3 coding DNA: TGTGCCAGCAGCTCACACCCGGGGATGGCGGGGACTGAAGCTTTCTTT. Translated: CASSSHPGMAGTEAFF. The rearrangement links TRBV7-6 to TRBJ1-1; no definite D call. The CDR3 runs 16 residues. Germline V gene lookup returns CDR1 SGHVS and CDR2 FNYEAQ. Trimming took 4 bases from V and 5 from J, leaving 20 bases between them. Drawing the rest from reference TRBV7-6 and TRBJ1-1, the complete variable domain is GAGVSQSPRYKVTKRGQDVALRCDPISGHVSLYWYRQALGQGPEFLTYFNYEAQQDKSGLPNDRFSAERPEGSISTLTIQRTEQRDSAMYRCASSSHPGMAGTEAFFGQGTRLTVV.